The 11 T cell receptor beta chains presented below share a single source sample, sequenced in a study of patients with pleural tuberculosis. From the reads, TCRdb called clonotypes with MiXCR, one entry per CDR3 protein. This sample yields tens of thousands of distinct CDR3 sequences, of which less than 8% are seen a single time; roughly 17% belongs to the top ten. These receptors all stem from a human donor with pleural tuberculosis.

This clonotype rates as medium-sized. The CDR3 bases are TGTGCCAGCAGAACCGGGCAGGGGGCCGGCAATCAGCCCCAGCATTTT. Protein product: CASRTGQGAGNQPQHF. This chain connects TRBV12-3 or TRBV12-4 to TRBJ1-5, with 8 bases identical to TRBD1. The CDR3 spans 16 residues. V lost 6 bases to trimming and J lost 2 bases; unmatched junction nucleotides: 9.

This clonotype showed up just a few times. The V and J genes are TRBV29-1 and TRBJ2-2, with 8 bases aligning to TRBD2. Germline V lookup: CDR1 SQVTM, CDR2 ANQGSEA. With 4 bases clipped from V and 4 bases from J, the junction kept 5 bases outside the gene matches. The CDR3 has 14 amino acids. The CDR3 nucleotides read TGCAGCGTTGGAGCGGGAGTCGTCACCGGGGAGCTGTTTTTT. Its translation is CSVGAGVVTGELFF.

This clonotype was observed at least ten times. The V gene is TRBV27, the J gene TRBJ1-5; no reliable D call. Germline CDR1 and CDR2: MNHEY and SMNVEV (reference sequence). Trimming left V 1 base short and J 1 base short, with 11 bases between. The CDR3 extends over 16 amino acids. The CDR3 region is CASSLYSAMSNQPQHF. CDR3 coding DNA: TGTGCCAGCAGTTTATATTCGGCGATGAGCAATCAGCCCCAGCATTTT.

The chain links TRBV11-2 to TRBJ2-5; D is uncertain. V gave up 1 base and J gave up 1 base, with 10 bases separating them. Germline V gives CDR1 SGHAT, CDR2 FQNNGV. CDR3 length: 15 amino acids. CDR3: CASSLGVVAQETQYF. In DNA form, the CDR3 reads TGTGCCAGCAGCTTAGGAGTCGTGGCCCAAGAGACCCAGTACTTC.

This clonotype appeared many times. The CDR3 nucleotides are TGTGCCAGCAGTACGACCGGGGTGGAAGGCTACACCTTC. The encoded protein is CASSTTGVEGYTF. The V and J genes are TRBV2 and TRBJ1-2, with D unresolved. This CDR3 contains 13 residues. Between the trimmed V and J ends, which lost 5 bases and 8 bases, there was a span of 15 bases. Per the germline V gene, CDR1 is SNHLY and CDR2 is FYNNEI.

With regard to this clonotype: This may come from a read error, since a much larger clone is one base off. This chain links TRBV12-3 or TRBV12-4 with TRBJ2-2, with 11 bases identical to TRBD1. This CDR3 is 15 amino acids long. Here the CDR3 DNA reads TGTGCCAGCACTCGGGACAGGGGGAACACCAGGGAGCTGTTTTTT. It translates to CASTRDRGNTRELFF.

In its sample, this clonotype was seen many times. The CDR3 loop is CASNTGTSEQTQYF. The CDR3 region has the DNA TGTGCCAGCAACACCGGGACTAGTGAGCAGACCCAGTACTTC. The rearrangement joins TRBV6-1 to TRBJ2-5; 8 bases align to TRBD2. This CDR3 comprises 14 residues. CDR1 and CDR2 from the germline V gene are MNHNS and SASEGT. The trim removed 7 bases at V and 6 bases at J, leaving 10 bases unmatched.

This clonotype was counted at least ten times. This sequence joins TRBV12-3 or TRBV12-4 and TRBJ2-5, with D possibly being TRBD2 (6 bases). Trimming left V 6 bases short and J 1 base short, with 9 bases between. This CDR3 has 13 amino acids. The DNA of the CDR3 is TGTGCCAGCAGCAGGGACTTCCAAGAGACCCAGTACTTC. Translation: CASSRDFQETQYF.

This clonotype appeared many times. The chain has TRBV18 and TRBJ2-1; TRBD2 matches at 9 bases. The V gene end was trimmed by 6 bases and the J gene end by 7 bases; junction bases not matched to a gene: 13. Germline-derived CDR1 and CDR2 are KGHSH and LQKENI. The CDR3 is 16 amino acids. DNA of the CDR3: TGTGCCAGCTCTCCCAAAGCGGGAGGCTTTAGGAATGAGCAGTTCTTC. It translates to CASSPKAGGFRNEQFF.

This clonotype was detected only a few times. The genes are TRBV4-2 and TRBJ1-3, with D unclear. The CDR3 consists of 16 residues. Germline lookup yields CDR1 LGHNA and CDR2 YNFKEQ. The V end lost 3 bases, the J end lost 0 bases, and 12 bases lay between the germline ends. Written as DNA, the CDR3 is TGTGCCAGCAGCCAGACGACGCGCTCCTCTGGAAACACCATATATTTT. This codes for CASSQTTRSSGNTIYF.

J is TRBJ2-5 and V is TRBV19, with D perhaps matching TRBD1 (5 bases). The CDR3 is 13 amino acids. Germline lookup yields CDR1 LNHDA and CDR2 SQIVND (reference sequence). For the CDR3, the DNA is TGTGCTACCGGGCAGGGTCCTTTCGAGACCCAGTACTTC. Protein sequence: CATGQGPFETQYF.